The 32 T cell receptor beta chains given below trace back to one sample, sequenced in a study of T cells after yellow fever vaccination. TCRdb independently ran MiXCR on the 5' RACE reads; one entry per CDR3 protein. This sample has hundreds of thousands of distinct CDR3 sequences, with more than 8.5% found just once. Sequencing used PBMCs, obtained on the day of the first yellow fever vaccination. Source of these receptors: a man younger than 35 who received the YFV17D yellow fever vaccine.

A note on this clonotype: Sequence at one end of the junction differs from germline and may be a read error. The CDR3 coding sequence is TGTGCCATCAGCAGGGGAGAAGAGACCCAGTACTTC. Protein: CAISRGEETQYF. This chain uses TRBV7-9 with TRBJ2-5, with a tentative D call TRBD1 (6 bases). Germline assignment: CDR1 SEHNR and CDR2 FQNEAQ (reference sequence). This CDR3 has 12 amino acids.

There are many counts of this clonotype. The CDR3 nucleotides read TGCAGTGCTAGTCAACCGCTCGGGGAGCTGTTTTTT. This translates into CSASQPLGELFF. This chain joins TRBV20-1 and TRBJ2-2; D remains unclear. Germline V gene data show CDR1 as DFQATT and CDR2 as SNEGSKA (reference sequence). The CDR3 spans 12 residues. V gave up 3 bases and J gave up 7 bases, with 9 bases separating them.

The chain uses TRBV18 and TRBJ1-2, with 8 nucleotides matching TRBD1. This CDR3 is built from 15 residues. Germline values: CDR1 KGHSH, CDR2 LQKENI. V trimming: 4 bases; J trimming: 4 bases; junction bases outside the gene matches: 8. CDR3 DNA: TGTGCCAGCTCACTCGGACAGGGCCCGGGCTATGGCTACACCTTC. This sequence encodes CASSLGQGPGYGYTF.

The genes are TRBV5-1 and TRBJ1-5; D gene uncertain. Between the trimmed V and J ends, which lost 5 bases and 2 bases, there was a span of 17 bases. Germline values: CDR1 SGHRS, CDR2 YFSETQ. The CDR3 runs 16 residues. For the CDR3, the DNA is TGCGCCAGCAGTCCCGGCTCTCCTTTTGGCAATCAGCCCCAGCATTTT. Translating it yields CASSPGSPFGNQPQHF.

This clonotype was observed a few times. The chain recombines TRBV5-4 with TRBJ2-5; 7 nucleotides agree with TRBD1. Germline V gives CDR1 SGHNT, CDR2 YYREEE (reference sequence). The CDR3 consists of 15 residues. V dropped 4 bases and J dropped 2; count of bases not matched to a gene: 8. This CDR3 is CASSTRTGQQETQYF. The CDR3 DNA follows: TGTGCCAGCAGCACACGGACAGGTCAACAAGAGACCCAGTACTTC.

This chain's CDR3 is CASSWLGNNQPQHF. The CDR3 nucleotides are TGTGCCAGCAGTTGGTTGGGAAACAATCAGCCCCAGCATTTT. The chain recombines TRBV27 with TRBJ1-5; D is undetermined. The germline CDR1 and CDR2 sequences are MNHEY and SMNVEV (reference sequence). This CDR3 region has 14 residues. V was shortened by 4 bases and J by 3 bases, with 10 bases between the two germline ends.

The table lists this clonotype with a few counts. The V and J genes are TRBV20-1 and TRBJ2-1; D not certain. Germline V gives CDR1 DFQATT, CDR2 SNEGSKA (reference sequence). CDR3 length equals 10 residues. V lost 6 bases and J lost 7, with 7 bases in between. CDR3 amino acids: CSAAHNEQFF. CDR3 DNA: TGCAGTGCCGCCCATAATGAGCAGTTCTTC.

In this sample, this clonotype turned up a few times. The gene calls are TRBV15 and TRBJ1-2; D unresolved. CDR1 and CDR2 (germline): LNHNV, YYDKDF (reference sequence). The CDR3 is made up of 13 amino acids. Trimming left V 5 bases short and J 4 bases short, with 11 bases between. CDR3 protein: CATSDGEFYGYTF. CDR3 coding DNA: TGTGCCACCAGCGATGGGGAGTTCTATGGCTACACCTTC.

There are a few counts of this clonotype. The J gene is TRBJ1-6, the V gene TRBV5-4; D ambiguous. V was trimmed by 7 bases and J by 0 bases, leaving 5 bases between them. This CDR3 contains 13 residues. CDR1 is SGHNT, CDR2 YYREEE, per germline (reference sequence). CDR3 coding DNA: TGTGCCAGCTCGGGCTCCTATAATTCACCCCTCCACTTT. Its protein is CASSGSYNSPLHF.

This clonotype was observed a handful of times. The J gene is TRBJ1-2, the V gene TRBV10-3; 8 bases are a match to TRBD1. Per the germline V gene, CDR1 is ENHRY and CDR2 is SYGVKD. The CDR3 has 15 residues. J gave up 8 bases and V 3 bases, and 11 bases lay outside the gene matches. In DNA form, the CDR3 reads TGTGCCATCAGTGATGCGGGGCAGGGGGCAGGAGGCTACACCTTC. Translation gives CAISDAGQGAGGYTF.

As for this clonotype: It may be a read error: a sequence one base away is much more abundant. The CDR3 carries no conserved terminal phenylalanine or tryptophan, so it likely arises from a read error. The chain combines TRBV5-6 with TRBJ2-2; 9 bases align to TRBD1. This CDR3 is built from 19 residues. Germline V gene sequence: CDR1 SGHDT, CDR2 YYEEEE. J was trimmed by 4 bases and V by 0 bases; bases with no gene match: 13. The CDR3 region is CASSLVETGGNRITGELFL. DNA for the CDR3: TGTGCCAGCAGCTTGGTAGAGACAGGGGGAAATCGCATCACCGGGGAGCTGTTTTTG.

V usage is TRBV20-1 and J usage is TRBJ2-5, with D tentatively TRBD1 or TRBD2 (5 bases each). The V gene lost 6 bases and the J gene lost 6 bases, with 17 bases spanning the gap. In germline, CDR1 is DFQATT, CDR2 SNEGSKA (reference sequence). This CDR3 is built from 13 residues. The CDR3 loop reads CSAEEIREKTQYF. The CDR3 DNA follows: TGCAGTGCCGAGGAAATCAGGGAGAAGACCCAGTACTTC.

This clonotype appeared many times. V gene TRBV15 combines with J gene TRBJ2-7; D gene unclear. Germline V gene data show CDR1 as LNHNV and CDR2 as YYDKDF (reference sequence). The CDR3 loop spans 16 amino acids. V gave up 3 bases and J gave up 0 bases, with 15 bases separating them. CDR3 DNA sequence: TGTGCCACCAGCAGGTTGAGCAGGTCGGGCTCCTACGAGCAGTACTTC. It encodes CATSRLSRSGSYEQYF.

This clonotype was detected ten times or more. This rearrangement joins TRBV20-1 to TRBJ2-3; D gene ambiguous. Germline loops: CDR1 DFQATT, CDR2 SNEGSKA (reference sequence). With 6 bases removed from V and 0 bases from J, the gap between germline ends came to 10 bases. This CDR3 is built from 13 residues. The CDR3 loop is CSAPIESTDTQYF. CDR3 coding DNA: TGCAGTGCCCCGATCGAGAGCACAGATACGCAGTATTTT.

This clonotype was observed a handful of times. The CDR3 loop is CSVPTGTNTEAFF. The DNA of the CDR3 is TGCAGTGTCCCGACAGGGACGAACACTGAAGCTTTCTTT. The V call is TRBV20-1, the J call TRBJ1-1, with 7 bases identical to TRBD1. The length of the CDR3 is 13 residues. The germline CDR1 and CDR2 sequences are DFQATT and SNEGSKA (reference sequence). J was trimmed by 1 base and V by 7 bases; bases with no gene match: 6.

This rearrangement joins TRBV14 to TRBJ1-2; 11 bases are shared with TRBD1. The CDR3 consists of 15 residues. Germline V CDR1 and CDR2: SGHDN, FVKESK. The V and J ends lost 3 bases and 4 bases, in that order; junction bases with no gene match: 4. This CDR3 reads CASSQGTGGFYGYTF. As DNA, the CDR3 is TGTGCCAGCAGCCAGGGGACAGGGGGATTCTATGGCTACACCTTC.

Ten or more counts support this clonotype. In DNA form, the CDR3 reads TGTGCCATCAGTGCACATACTAACTATGGCTACACCTTC. Its protein product is CAISAHTNYGYTF. The rearrangement joins TRBV10-3 to TRBJ1-2; D uncertain. The ends were cut back, 4 bases at V and 0 bases at J, with 6 bases in the middle. Looked up from germline, CDR1 is ENHRY and CDR2 is SYGVKD. This CDR3 contains 13 residues.

This chain joins TRBV12-3 or TRBV12-4 and TRBJ2-1; TRBD2 agrees at 12 bases. The CDR3 length is 19 residues. V lost 6 bases to trimming and J lost 2 bases; unmatched junction nucleotides: 14. CDR3 in DNA: TGTGCCAGCAGCCCGGGTGGGGGGGGACTAGCGGGCCCCTACAATGAGCAGTTCTTC. This sequence encodes CASSPGGGGLAGPYNEQFF.

In its sample, this clonotype was seen a few times. The rearrangement joins TRBV2 to TRBJ2-3, with 9 bases lining up with TRBD2. V was pared by 1 base and J by 4 bases, with 6 bases of the junction left unmatched. CDR3 length: 16 amino acids. CDR1 is SNHLY, CDR2 FYNNEI, per germline. The CDR3 nucleotides read TGTGCCAGCAGTGAAGGTGCGGGGGGGCGTCCAGATACGCAGTATTTT. The encoded protein is CASSEGAGGRPDTQYF.

This clonotype has more than one count but fewer than ten. The rearrangement joins TRBV20-1 to TRBJ1-5; TRBD1 agrees at 9 bases. Trimming removed 4 bases from V and 4 bases from J; junction bases left unmatched: 2. The CDR3 is made up of 13 amino acids. Germline CDR1 is DFQATT and CDR2 is SNEGSKA (reference sequence). CDR3 loop: CSATGTGNQPQHF. The CDR3 DNA follows: TGCAGTGCTACCGGGACAGGGAATCAGCCCCAGCATTTT.

This clonotype has only a few counts. The chain employs TRBV18 and TRBJ2-1; D call uncertain. Germline V gene sequence: CDR1 KGHSH, CDR2 LQKENI. This CDR3 has 13 residues. V was cut by 2 bases and J by 8 bases, with 10 bases left in between. This chain's CDR3 is CASSPRGRDEQFF. As DNA, the CDR3 is TGTGCCAGCTCACCAAGAGGCCGCGATGAGCAGTTCTTC. Full variable domain (rest looked up from reference TRBV18 and TRBJ2-1): NAGVMQNPRHLVRRRGQEARLRCSPMKGHSHVYWYRQLPEEGLKFMVYLQKENIIDESGMPKERFSAEFPKEGPSILRIQQVVRGDSAAYFCASSPRGRDEQFFGPGTRLTVL.

The CDR3 spells CASTPVRGVAGNTGELFF. DNA of the CDR3: TGTGCCAGCACCCCAGTCCGGGGGGTGGCCGGAAACACCGGGGAGCTGTTTTTT. The chain carries TRBV12-3 or TRBV12-4 and TRBJ2-2; 7 bases match TRBD2. After removal of 7 bases from V and 2 bases from J, the junction contained 16 bases not matched to a gene. This CDR3 region has 18 residues.

This clonotype was detected many times. J is TRBJ1-2 and V is TRBV15; 8 positions match TRBD1. Trimming cost V 3 bases and J 6 bases; bases outside gene matches: 6. The CDR3 is made up of 14 amino acids. Per germline, CDR1 LNHNV and CDR2 YYDKDF (reference sequence). CDR3 region: CATSSRRGPNGYTF. The CDR3 DNA is TGTGCCACCAGCAGCCGCAGGGGGCCGAATGGCTACACCTTC.

This clonotype was seen more than once but under ten times. This chain uses TRBV5-4 with TRBJ1-2; D is undetermined. Germline CDR1 SGHNT, CDR2 YYREEE (reference sequence). This CDR3 is 16 amino acids long. Between the trimmed V and J ends, which lost 0 bases and 2 bases, there was a span of 14 bases. For the CDR3, the DNA is TGTGCCAGCAGCTTGGCGGTGACCCAAATAAACTATGGCTACACCTTC. It is translated as CASSLAVTQINYGYTF.

This clonotype was counted only a few times. This chain links TRBV5-1 with TRBJ2-7; D remains ambiguous. The CDR3 has 14 amino acids. Trimming removed 4 bases from V and 3 bases from J, with 14 bases in between. Germline V gene lookup returns CDR1 SGHRS and CDR2 YFSETQ. The CDR3 region is CASSLNDIGYEQYF. The CDR3 nucleotides read TGCGCCAGCAGCCTGAACGATATAGGCTACGAGCAGTACTTC.

The chain joins TRBV6-5 to TRBJ1-5; possible D gene TRBD1, 5 bases. The CDR3 sequence is 14 residues long. Germline V gives CDR1 MNHEY, CDR2 SVGAGI. V lost 3 bases to trimming and J lost 5 bases, with 11 bases between them. CDR3 nucleotides: TGTGCCAGCAGTTATTGGCGAGGGGATCAGCCCCAGCATTTT. Its protein is CASSYWRGDQPQHF.

This clonotype was seen a handful of times. This chain connects TRBV5-4 to TRBJ2-5; D is ambiguous. The CDR3 covers 15 residues. The germline V and J ends were trimmed by 0 bases and 4 bases, with 13 bases remaining between them. CDR1 is SGHNT and CDR2 is YYREEE in the germline V gene (reference sequence). The CDR3 DNA sequence: TGTGCCAGCAGCTTGGAAGGGCAAGTGGTAGAGACCCAGTACTTC. It codes for CASSLEGQVVETQYF. Full variable domain (remainder filled in from reference TRBV5-4 and TRBJ2-5): ETGVTQSPTHLIKTRGQQVTLRCSSQSGHNTVSWYQQALGQGPQFIFQYYREEENGRGNFPPRFSGLQFPNYSSELNVNALELDDSALYLCASSLEGQVVETQYFGPGTRLLVL.

The chain has TRBV3-1 and TRBJ1-5; no clear D gene. The ends were cut back, 1 base at V and 0 bases at J, with 4 bases in the middle. Germline V lookup: CDR1 LGHDT, CDR2 YNNKEL (reference sequence). The CDR3 runs 14 residues. CDR3 protein: CASSQVVSNQPQHF. The CDR3 DNA follows: TGTGCCAGCAGCCAAGTGGTTAGCAATCAGCCCCAGCATTTT.

This clonotype was counted between two and nine times. J is TRBJ1-2 and V is TRBV18; D might be TRBD1 (5 bases). V was pared by 3 bases and J by 8 bases, with 16 bases between. CDR3 length equals 14 residues. Looked up from germline, CDR1 is KGHSH and CDR2 is LQKENI. The CDR3 region has the DNA TGTGCCAGCTCACCTTCGAAGCAGGGTCAGGGCTACACCTTC. The encoded protein is CASSPSKQGQGYTF.

This chain joins TRBV9 and TRBJ2-7; 7 bases align to TRBD2. Germline V gives CDR1 SGDLS, CDR2 YYNGEE. The CDR3 is 15 amino acids. The ends lost 4 bases at V and 1 base at J; junction bases unmatched: 8. The CDR3 reads CASSPRGTGSYEQYF. Here the CDR3 DNA reads TGTGCCAGCAGCCCGCGGGGGACGGGATCCTACGAGCAGTACTTC. Looking up the rest from reference TRBV9 and TRBJ2-7 gives the full variable domain: DSGVTQTPKHLITATGQRVTLRCSPRSGDLSVYWYQQSLDQGLQFLIQYYNGEERAKGNILERFSAQQFPDLHSELNLSSLELGDSALYFCASSPRGTGSYEQYFGPGTRLTVT.

This rearrangement joins TRBV6-1 to TRBJ2-2; 11 positions match TRBD1. The V gene end was trimmed by 6 bases and the J gene end by 4 bases; junction bases not matched to a gene: 13. CDR1 MNHNS and CDR2 SASEGT come from the germline V gene. The CDR3 runs to 18 residues. In DNA form, the CDR3 reads TGTGCCAGCAGACGGACAGGGGGCAGGTGGCGTGGCACCGGGGAGCTGTTTTTT. Translation: CASRRTGGRWRGTGELFF.

The table lists this clonotype with a few counts. The chain couples TRBV20-1 to TRBJ2-5; D ambiguous. The CDR3 totals 14 residues. Germline V gene sequence: CDR1 DFQATT, CDR2 SNEGSKA (reference sequence). The V gene lost 0 bases and the J gene lost 2 bases, with 10 bases spanning the gap. The CDR3 DNA sequence: TGCAGTGCTAGAGATGCTGGGAATCAAGAGACCCAGTACTTC. Encoded protein: CSARDAGNQETQYF.